What follows are 9 T cell receptor beta chains derived from one specimen sequenced in a study of persistence of HIV-infected CD4 T cells. No antigen has been assigned to these receptors. Sequencing used immunoSEQ version 4 in survey mode. Produced via immunoSEQ multiplex PCR; TCRdb's table is partial and in-frame only. This table has fewer than 6,500 clones, roughly 60% appearing once. The stimulus was lysate of CMV-infected fibroblasts, approximately 9.6 ug/mL. Sorting of responding CD4+ T cells relied on upregulated CD40 ligand together with CD69. Sequences were derived from CD4+ T cells sorted from PBMCs after approximately 19-hour stimulation, sampled from a patient who received antiretroviral therapy. The receptors come from an adult man with HIV who was CMV-seropositive.

V and J are TRBV9 and TRBJ2-7, with 9 bases fitting TRBD1. V lost 4 bases to trimming and J lost 6 bases; unmatched junction nucleotides: 11. This CDR3 has 15 residues. Per germline, CDR1 SGDLS and CDR2 YYNGEE. This chain's CDR3 is CASSPRDRVISEQYF. For the CDR3, the DNA is TGTGCCAGCAGCCCCCGGGACAGGGTGATAAGCGAGCAGTACTTC.

This clone is large by share. The chain is built from TRBV6-5 and TRBJ2-7, with TRBD1 matching 9 bases. Looked up from germline, CDR1 is MNHEY and CDR2 is SVGAGI. Trimming took 1 base from V and 6 from J; bases not matched to a gene: 10. The CDR3 has 16 amino acids. CDR3 in amino acids: CASSYYQGTGKSEQYF. The CDR3 coding sequence is TGTGCCAGCAGTTACTATCAAGGGACAGGGAAATCCGAGCAGTACTTC.

V is TRBV18 and J is TRBJ2-5, with D possibly being TRBD1 (6 bases). From germline, CDR1 is KGHSH and CDR2 LQKENI. The V end lost 5 bases, the J end lost 2 bases, and 9 bases lay between the germline ends. The CDR3 runs 13 residues. The CDR3 reads CASSGTYQETQYF. CDR3 coding DNA: TGTGCCAGCTCAGGGACATATCAAGAGACCCAGTACTTC.

This clone was observed a few times. This rearrangement joins TRBV3-1 (or the pseudogene TRBV3-2) to TRBJ2-2; 10 bases line up with TRBD2. Germline V gene sequence: CDR1 LGHDT, CDR2 YNNKEL (reference sequence). CDR3 size: 14 residues. V was clipped by 4 bases and J by 6 bases; unmatched bases: 2. Written as DNA, the CDR3 is TGTGCCAGCAGCCCTGGACTAGCGGCCGGGGAGCTGTTTTTT. It translates to CASSPGLAAGELFF.

This chain connects TRBV28 to TRBJ1-1; D might be TRBD1 (5 bases). This CDR3 has 14 amino acids. Germline values: CDR1 MDHEN, CDR2 SYDVKM. Trimming cost V 4 bases and J 5 bases, with 14 bases left between them. CDR3 DNA sequence: TGTGCCAGCAGTTCCGGGGGGGTAGTGACTGAAGCTTTCTTT. The encoded protein is CASSSGGVVTEAFF.

The V call is TRBV5-1, the J call TRBJ2-1, with D uncertain. V lost 5 bases and J 1 base, leaving 10 bases between the germline ends. Germline CDR1 is SGHRS and CDR2 is YFSETQ. This CDR3 is 14 amino acids long. The CDR3 DNA is TGCGCCAGCAGACGCGAAGGGTCCTACAATGAGCAGTTCTTC. It specifies CASRREGSYNEQFF. Complete variable domain (other parts from reference TRBV5-1 and TRBJ2-1): KAGVTQTPRYLIKTRGQQVTLSCSPISGHRSVSWYQQTPGQGLQFLFEYFSETQRNKGNFPGRFSGRQFSNSRSEMNVSTLELGDSALYLCASRREGSYNEQFFGPGTRLTVL.

This clone is a singleton in its sample. J is TRBJ2-7 and V is TRBV15, with no clear D. Trimming removed 0 bases from V and 2 bases from J, with 5 bases in between. CDR1 LNHNV and CDR2 YYDKDF come from the germline V gene (reference sequence). The CDR3 is 13 residues long. CDR3 loop: CATSRDLPYEQYF. The CDR3 DNA sequence: TGTGCCACCAGCAGAGATCTCCCCTACGAGCAGTACTTC.

The genes are TRBV18 and TRBJ1-2, with 10 bases fitting TRBD1. Germline V gives CDR1 KGHSH, CDR2 LQKENI. The CDR3 consists of 15 residues. Trimming cost V 2 bases and J 8 bases; bases outside gene matches: 8. The CDR3 protein is CASSPVTGGGGGYTF. Written as DNA, the CDR3 is TGTGCCAGCTCACCAGTGACAGGGGGCGGGGGCGGCTACACCTTC.

CDR3 coding DNA: TGTGCCAGCAGCTTAGCCGGACTAGCCCTAGCGAATGAGCAGTTCTTC. This gives the protein CASSLAGLALANEQFF. The V call is TRBV7-9, the J call TRBJ2-1; 8 bases are a match to TRBD2. The germline CDR1 and CDR2 sequences are SEHNR and FQNEAQ (reference sequence). The ends lost 0 bases at V and 7 bases at J; junction bases unmatched: 8. The CDR3 sequence is 16 residues long.